The 16 T cell receptor beta chains in this list originate from one sample, sequenced in a study of cytomegalovirus exposure and HLA in healthy donors. The PCR was carried out with 60 Vbeta primers and 13 Jbeta primers. Profiled with immunoSEQ multiplex PCR; TCRdb holds only in-frame clones, not every one. The sample yields under 200,000 clones, roughly 85% seen once. Sequenced: PBMCs. These TCRs come from a woman aged 45-60 years in good health and CMV-seronegative.

V gene TRBV28 combines with J gene TRBJ2-2, with 10 bases lining up with TRBD1. Looked up from germline, CDR1 is MDHEN and CDR2 is SYDVKM. This CDR3 region has 15 residues. V gave up 9 bases and J gave up 3 bases; unmatched junction bases: 7. The CDR3 DNA reads as TGTGCCAGTCGTGCCGGGACAGGGGACACCGGGGAGCTGTTTTTT. It yields the protein CASRAGTGDTGELFF. Looking up the rest from reference TRBV28 and TRBJ2-2 gives the full variable domain: DVKVTQSSRYLVKRTGEKVFLECVQDMDHENMFWYRQDPGLGLRLIYFSYDVKMKEKGDIPEGYSVSREKKERFSLILESASTNQTSMYLCASRAGTGDTGELFFGEGSRLTVL.

This chain uses TRBV29-1 with TRBJ2-1; 10 bases agree with TRBD2. The CDR3 contains 14 residues. Germline V gives CDR1 SQVTM, CDR2 ANQGSEA. J lost 9 bases, V lost 3 bases, and 8 bases had no gene match. In DNA, the CDR3 is TGCAGCGTTGACCCTAGCGGGAGTAGATTTGAGCAGTTCTTC. It encodes CSVDPSGSRFEQFF.

The genes are TRBV7-8 and TRBJ2-5; maybe TRBD2 (5 bases). With 5 bases removed from V and 1 base from J, the gap between germline ends came to 11 bases. The CDR3 has 14 amino acids. The germline V gene has CDR1 SGHVS and CDR2 FQNEAQ. The CDR3 loop is CASSPTGFQETQYF. For the CDR3, the DNA is TGTGCCAGCAGCCCCACGGGGTTCCAAGAGACCCAGTACTTC.

V is TRBV11-3 and J is TRBJ2-3, with D hard to call. This CDR3 region has 15 residues. V dropped 2 bases and J dropped 4 bases, with 13 bases sitting between them. Germline V lookup: CDR1 SGHNT, CDR2 YENEEA. For the CDR3, the DNA is TGTGCCAGCAGCTTAATAGGCGCTGAGGCAGATACGCAGTATTTT. Protein: CASSLIGAEADTQYF.

This clone was observed a single time. The chain couples TRBV27 to TRBJ2-2; TRBD2 is a possible D gene (5 bases). The CDR3 loop spans 13 amino acids. Between the trimmed V and J ends, which lost 4 bases and 6 bases, there was a span of 9 bases. In germline, CDR1 is MNHEY, CDR2 SMNVEV (reference sequence). CDR3 coding DNA: TGTGCCAGCAGTTCCCGGGGTCCCGGGGAGCTGTTTTTT. Protein sequence: CASSSRGPGELFF.

V and J are TRBV7-2 and TRBJ2-5, with 8 bases identical to TRBD1. From germline, CDR1 is SGHTA and CDR2 FQGNSA. Unmatched junction bases numbered 18, after V lost 4 bases and J lost 11 bases. The CDR3 is made up of 16 amino acids. CDR3 protein: CASSSTWDRFGKGQYF. CDR3 DNA: TGTGCCAGCAGCTCGACCTGGGACAGGTTCGGAAAGGGGCAGTACTTC.

The gene calls are TRBV7-2 and TRBJ1-1; possibly TRBD1 for D (5 bases). Germline lookup yields CDR1 SGHTA and CDR2 FQGNSA. Between the trimmed V and J ends, which lost 4 bases and 7 bases, there was a span of 16 bases. The CDR3 runs 14 residues. The DNA of the CDR3 is TGTGCCAGCAGCTCAGGGTCCCCAACAGGTGAAGCTTTCTTT. Translated: CASSSGSPTGEAFF.

This chain connects TRBV10-2 to TRBJ2-1; 8 bases are shared with TRBD1. This CDR3 is 15 amino acids long. Germline CDR1 reads WSHSY; CDR2 reads SAAADI. V lost 5 bases to trimming and J lost 3 bases; unmatched junction nucleotides: 6. CDR3: CASSWTGIVYNEQFF. In DNA, the CDR3 is TGCGCCAGCAGTTGGACAGGGATCGTCTACAATGAGCAGTTCTTC.

The J gene is TRBJ2-2, the V gene TRBV5-1, with 7 bases fitting TRBD1. The CDR3 has 15 residues. Germline CDR1 SGHRS, CDR2 YFSETQ. After removal of 3 bases from V and 4 bases from J, the junction contained 6 bases not matched to a gene. The CDR3 loop reads CASSSSGTVTGELFF. The CDR3 bases are TGCGCCAGCAGCTCCTCCGGGACAGTCACCGGGGAGCTGTTTTTT.

The chain recombines TRBV14 with TRBJ2-7, with TRBD2 identical over 12 bases. This CDR3 contains 15 residues. V was clipped by 0 bases and J by 3 bases; unmatched bases: 0. The germline V gene encodes CDR1 SGHDN and CDR2 FVKESK. The CDR3 region has the DNA TGTGCCAGCAGCCAAGAGACTAGCGGGAGCTACGAGCAGTACTTC. Its translation: CASSQETSGSYEQYF. The variable domain in full, with the rest retrieved from reference TRBV14 and TRBJ2-7, is EAGVTQFPSHSVIEKGQTVTLRCDPISGHDNLYWYRRVMGKEIKFLLHFVKESKQDESGMPNNRFLAERTGGTYSTLKVQPAELEDSGVYFCASSQETSGSYEQYFGPGTRLTVT.

The chain employs TRBV19 and TRBJ1-5; TRBD1 agrees at 7 bases. The germline V gene has CDR1 LNHDA and CDR2 SQIVND (reference sequence). V shed 6 bases, J shed 4 bases, and the junction held 9 bases outside the gene matches. CDR3 length: 15 amino acids. Written as DNA, the CDR3 is TGTGCCAGTAGGGCGGACAGGTCGGCTAATCAGCCCCAGCATTTT. It specifies CASRADRSANQPQHF.

This chain uses TRBV11-2 with TRBJ2-5, with TRBD1 matching 7 bases. This CDR3 has 14 amino acids. Unmatched junction bases numbered 8, after V lost 4 bases and J lost 6 bases. Germline CDR1 and CDR2: SGHAT and FQNNGV. CDR3 residues: CASSYLTGEKTQYF. The CDR3 DNA is TGTGCCAGCAGCTACTTAACAGGGGAGAAGACCCAGTACTTC. Using reference TRBV11-2 and TRBJ2-5 for the parts outside the CDR3, the full variable domain is EAGVAQSPRYKIIEKRQSVAFWCNPISGHATLYWYQQILGQGPKLLIQFQNNGVVDDSQLPKDRFSAERLKGVDSTLKIQPAKLEDSAVYLCASSYLTGEKTQYFGPGTRLLVL.

This chain links TRBV6-1 with TRBJ1-2, with 7 positions matching TRBD1. This CDR3 spans 15 amino acids. In germline, CDR1 is MNHNS, CDR2 SASEGT. The junction had 16 bases not matched to a gene; V was cut back by 11 bases and J by 4 bases. The CDR3 DNA follows: TGTGCCTGTATCTCATATGCCGGACAGGCCTATGGCTACACCTTC. This encodes CACISYAGQAYGYTF.

This clone was recorded once. The chain uses TRBV15 and TRBJ2-5; 8 nucleotides line up with TRBD2. CDR1 LNHNV and CDR2 YYDKDF come from the germline V gene (reference sequence). This CDR3 has 15 amino acids. With V trimmed by 3 bases and J by 5 bases, 8 bases remained unmatched. The DNA of the CDR3 is TGTGCCACCAGCAGGTCGGGAGGGCCGGGTGAGACCCAGTACTTC. This sequence encodes CATSRSGGPGETQYF. Full variable domain (outside the CDR3, taken from reference TRBV15 and TRBJ2-5): DAMVIQNPRYQVTQFGKPVTLSCSQTLNHNVMYWYQQKSSQAPKLLFHYYDKDFNNEADTPDNFQSRRPNTSFCFLDIRSPGLGDTAMYLCATSRSGGPGETQYFGPGTRLLVL.

The CDR3 coding sequence is TGCGCCAGCAGGGACTCTCTGGCAAACACCATATATTTT. Amino acids: CASRDSLANTIYF. This rearrangement joins TRBV10-2 to TRBJ1-3; D is unresolved. Trimming shortened V by 6 bases and J by 6 bases, and 12 bases separated the two germline ends. Germline loops: CDR1 WSHSY, CDR2 SAAADI. This CDR3 has 13 amino acids.

This sequence joins TRBV5-8 and TRBJ2-1; 8 nucleotides align to TRBD1. The CDR3 runs to 14 residues. The J segment lost 7 bases and the V segment lost 0 bases, leaving 3 bases of the junction unmatched. Germline assignment: CDR1 SGHTS and CDR2 YDEGEE. CDR3 in amino acids: CASSLGTGRNEQFF. In DNA form, the CDR3 reads TGTGCCAGCAGCTTGGGGACAGGGCGGAATGAGCAGTTCTTC.